This T cell receptor (beta chain) is drawn from a study of shared clonotypes between healthy human individuals. Study findings and constraints: Naive CD4 clonotypes were shared across a handful of donors at roughly 4.6%.

Every immunoSEQ plate was one replicate of a subset's evenly spread DNA. Per the study methods: ImmunoSEQ gave junction-only sequences without quality scores, so filtering differed. This table comes from immunoSEQ multiplex PCR, and its TCRdb copy is limited to in-frame clones, with some not included. The DNA gave D and trimming, while V, J and clone size come from that table. In the table there are about 1,800,000 clones, roughly 94% of which are singletons. Only CD45RO-negative cells positively selected for CCR7 counted as naive CD8 cells, so terminally differentiated effector memory CD45RA+ cells were excluded. Germline V gene data show CDR1 as MNHNY and CDR2 as SVGAGI (reference sequence). The CDR3 has 14 residues. V gave up 8 bases and J gave up 5 bases; unmatched junction bases: 9. Of note for this clone: The antigen is undetermined.

The chain recombines TRBV6-6 with TRBJ2-1, with 7 bases matching TRBD2. The sample comprised naive CD8+ T cells sorted from blood. This sequence originates from a man between 18 and 29 years old in good health. CDR3 DNA: TGTGCCAGCTCTAGCGGACGGACGGACAATGAGCAGTTCTTC. It encodes CASSSGRTDNEQFF.